This T cell receptor (beta chain) was found in a study of T cell changes during pregnancy in multiple sclerosis (dated by TCRdb to about 2019). Regarding the research as a whole: Changes in the T cell repertoire over the course of pregnancy were examined in this study in women with multiple sclerosis.

To note about this clone: Its recognized antigen is unknown. No base qualities exist here, and no much larger clone lies one base off it.

Library creation used the immunoSEQ multiplex PCR assay. TCRdb retrieved this table from immuneACCESS and kept in-frame rearrangements only. Not all clones are present; in checked studies, unresolved V genes account for under half, and no reason is known for the remainder. For this sample the table gives 20,000 to 25,000 clones, of which about 89% were detected only once. Of the sample, less than 15% is held by the ten largest clones. Sequencing used CD8+ T cells from peripheral blood mononuclear cells, obtained in the first trimester of pregnancy. This receptor was taken from a female donor in good health, enrolled as a control in a pregnancy study.

In nucleotide form, the sequence is TGTGCCAGCAGTTCCCGGACACCACAAGAGACCCAGTACTTC. It codes for CASSSRTPQETQYF. The chain was built from TRBV27 and TRBJ2-5; 5 matching bases give a weak D call of TRBD1. The germline V gene (reference sequence) supplies CDR1 MNHEY and CDR2 SMNVEV. Taken from cysteine to phenylalanine, the CDR3 has 14 residues. Of all the DNA, just the CDR3 is kept, 42 bases in frame from base 1. The trim is 4 bases for V and 2 bases for J, with a gap of 11 bases between the germline ends.